Listed below are T cell receptor beta chains from one sample, sequenced in a study of T cell repertoires in cytomegalovirus infection. Their antigen targets remain unknown. TCRdb called the reads again in MiXCR, with one record for every CDR3 protein. The sample has 100,000 to 120,000 distinct CDR3 sequences, over 30% seen once. Material: CD8+ T cells from cultured PBMCs, obtained from culture after CMV antigen stimulation. The receptors here all came from a human donor in good health (CMV status not recorded). Some clones in this sample may be carry-over from other donors' samples. CDR3s include the opening cysteine and the closing phenylalanine or tryptophan. The D gene is left open where the match is weak. Where a row states a size, it is once, few, many or the class of an expanded clone; other rows omit it.

v_call: TRBV6-6
j_call: TRBJ1-5
clone_size: few
d_call: TRBD1
cdr3_aa: CASSDRGYSNQPQHF
cdr3_nt: TGTGCCAGCAGCGACAGGGGATATAGCAATCAGCCCCAGCATTTT

v_call: TRBV5-6
j_call: TRBJ2-7
clone_size: .
d_call: .
cdr3_aa: CASSPPDPYEQYF
cdr3_nt: TGTGCCAGCAGCCCGCCAGACCCCTACGAGCAGTACTTC

v_call: TRBV6-2/TRBV6-3
j_call: TRBJ2-1
clone_size: .
d_call: TRBD2
cdr3_aa: CASSYGGEWNEQFF
cdr3_nt: TGTGCCAGCAGTTACGGGGGGGAGTGGAATGAGCAGTTCTTC

v_call: TRBV7-2
j_call: TRBJ1-3
clone_size: many
d_call: TRBD1
cdr3_aa: CASRRDSGSGNTIYF
cdr3_nt: TGTGCCAGCAGACGGGACAGCGGCTCTGGAAACACCATATATTTT

v_call: TRBV7-9
j_call: TRBJ2-1
clone_size: .
d_call: TRBD1
cdr3_aa: CASSSSRFWGTGVHEQFF
cdr3_nt: TGTGCCAGCAGCTCATCAAGATTTTGGGGGACAGGGGTTCATGAGCAGTTCTTC

v_call: TRBV10-3
j_call: TRBJ1-5
clone_size: few
d_call: .
cdr3_aa: CAISQQGSANQPQHF
cdr3_nt: TGTGCCATCAGTCAACAGGGCTCGGCTAATCAGCCCCAGCATTTT

v_call: TRBV12-3/TRBV12-4
j_call: TRBJ2-1
clone_size: .
d_call: TRBD2
cdr3_aa: CASSPGGGGDLYNEQFF
cdr3_nt: TGTGCCAGCAGTCCGGGGGGCGGGGGGGATCTTTACAATGAGCAGTTCTTC

v_call: TRBV6-1
j_call: TRBJ2-7
clone_size: .
d_call: .
cdr3_aa: CASSEAWPAVAYEQYF
cdr3_nt: TGTGCCAGCAGTGAAGCTTGGCCGGCCGTTGCCTACGAGCAGTACTTC

v_call: TRBV19
j_call: TRBJ1-1
clone_size: .
d_call: .
cdr3_aa: CASTPWGGDTEAFF
cdr3_nt: TGTGCCAGTACCCCCTGGGGGGGTGACACTGAAGCTTTCTTT

v_call: TRBV5-1
j_call: TRBJ2-1
clone_size: .
d_call: .
cdr3_aa: CASSRSNYNEQFF
cdr3_nt: TGCGCCAGCAGCCGCTCTAACTACAATGAGCAGTTCTTC

v_call: TRBV2
j_call: TRBJ2-7
clone_size: .
d_call: .
cdr3_aa: CASKVSDEQYF
cdr3_nt: TGTGCCAGCAAAGTTTCCGACGAGCAGTACTTC

v_call: TRBV6-2/TRBV6-3
j_call: TRBJ1-2
clone_size: .
d_call: TRBD1
cdr3_aa: CASSYRDRGLGYYGYTF
cdr3_nt: TGTGCCAGCAGTTACCGGGACAGGGGGCTCGGGTACTATGGCTACACCTTC

v_call: TRBV12-3/TRBV12-4
j_call: TRBJ2-4
clone_size: few
d_call: .
cdr3_aa: CASSLPASGSNIQYF
cdr3_nt: TGTGCCAGCAGTTTACCAGCCTCGGGATCAAACATTCAGTACTTC

v_call: TRBV19
j_call: TRBJ1-2
clone_size: few
d_call: .
cdr3_aa: CASTPGQGSYGYTF
cdr3_nt: TGTGCCAGTACCCCAGGGCAGGGGTCCTATGGCTACACCTTC

v_call: TRBV12-3/TRBV12-4
j_call: TRBJ1-5
clone_size: .
d_call: .
cdr3_aa: CASSLGDYQPQHF
cdr3_nt: TGTGCCAGCAGTTTGGGGGATTATCAGCCCCAGCATTTT

v_call: TRBV6-5
j_call: TRBJ2-2
clone_size: .
d_call: .
cdr3_aa: CASSYPGNPGELFF
cdr3_nt: TGTGCCAGCAGTTACCCAGGAAACCCCGGGGAGCTGTTTTTT

v_call: TRBV10-3
j_call: TRBJ2-7
clone_size: .
d_call: .
cdr3_aa: CAISESNF
cdr3_nt: TGTGCCATCAGTGAGTCGAACTTC

v_call: TRBV6-1
j_call: TRBJ2-3
clone_size: few
d_call: .
cdr3_aa: CASSGSMADTQYF
cdr3_nt: TGTGCCAGCAGTGGGTCGATGGCAGATACGCAGTATTTT

v_call: TRBV7-2
j_call: TRBJ2-7
clone_size: few
d_call: .
cdr3_aa: CASTPVGDFSYEQYF
cdr3_nt: TGTGCCAGCACCCCGGTAGGGGATTTTTCCTACGAGCAGTACTTC

v_call: TRBV27
j_call: TRBJ2-7
clone_size: .
d_call: .
cdr3_aa: CASSPRGTSYEQYF
cdr3_nt: TGTGCCAGCAGTCCCCGGGGGACCTCCTACGAGCAGTACTTC

v_call: TRBV7-9
j_call: TRBJ2-1
clone_size: .
d_call: .
cdr3_aa: CASSSTGRGSYNEQFF
cdr3_nt: TGTGCCAGCAGCTCAACGGGGCGGGGATCCTACAATGAGCAGTTCTTC

v_call: TRBV7-6
j_call: TRBJ2-5
clone_size: .
d_call: .
cdr3_aa: CASSFGRGETQYF
cdr3_nt: TGTGCCAGCAGCTTTGGGCGGGGAGAGACCCAGTACTTC

v_call: TRBV7-2
j_call: TRBJ1-2
clone_size: many
d_call: .
cdr3_aa: CASSLGRGLIALDYGYTF
cdr3_nt: TGTGCCAGCAGCTTAGGGAGAGGGTTAATAGCATTGGACTATGGCTACACCTTC

v_call: TRBV18
j_call: TRBJ2-7
clone_size: .
d_call: TRBD1
cdr3_aa: CASSPELDRAMDEQYF
cdr3_nt: TGTGCCAGCTCACCGGAATTAGACAGGGCTATGGACGAGCAGTACTTC

v_call: TRBV12-3/TRBV12-4
j_call: TRBJ2-7
clone_size: .
d_call: .
cdr3_aa: CASSLSGAHEQYF
cdr3_nt: TGTGCCAGCAGTTTATCAGGGGCCCACGAGCAGTACTTC

v_call: TRBV6-5
j_call: TRBJ1-5
clone_size: few
d_call: TRBD1
cdr3_aa: CASSYSRAGGQPQHF
cdr3_nt: TGTGCCAGCAGTTACTCGAGGGCAGGGGGCCAGCCCCAGCATTTT

v_call: TRBV7-9
j_call: TRBJ1-2
clone_size: .
d_call: .
cdr3_aa: CASTPPTRTNYGYTF
cdr3_nt: TGTGCCAGCACCCCCCCGACACGAACTAACTATGGCTACACCTTC

v_call: TRBV20-1
j_call: TRBJ2-7
clone_size: few
d_call: TRBD2
cdr3_aa: CSASDSGGSNSYEQYF
cdr3_nt: TGCAGTGCTAGTGATAGCGGGGGTAGTAACTCCTACGAGCAGTACTTC

v_call: TRBV5-1
j_call: TRBJ2-2
clone_size: .
d_call: .
cdr3_aa: CASSEGGQYTGELFF
cdr3_nt: TGCGCCAGCAGCGAAGGCGGACAATACACCGGGGAGCTGTTTTTT

v_call: TRBV6-8
j_call: TRBJ2-1
clone_size: few
d_call: TRBD2
cdr3_aa: CASRRGGAYNEQFF
cdr3_nt: TGTGCCAGCCGCCGGGGGGGGGCATACAATGAGCAGTTCTTC

v_call: TRBV6-5
j_call: TRBJ2-7
clone_size: .
d_call: .
cdr3_aa: CASSYSRLMSYEQYF
cdr3_nt: TGTGCCAGCAGTTATTCCAGGCTTATGTCCTACGAGCAGTACTTC

v_call: TRBV7-8
j_call: TRBJ1-1
clone_size: .
d_call: .
cdr3_aa: CASSFGQLAEAFF
cdr3_nt: TGTGCCAGCAGCTTCGGACAGCTTGCTGAAGCTTTCTTT

v_call: TRBV5-6
j_call: TRBJ2-1
clone_size: .
d_call: TRBD2
cdr3_aa: CASSLLAGGGNEQFF
cdr3_nt: TGTGCCAGCAGCTTATTAGCGGGGGGGGGCAATGAGCAGTTCTTC

v_call: TRBV18
j_call: TRBJ2-7
clone_size: .
d_call: TRBD1
cdr3_aa: CASSLGFGQGSHEQYF
cdr3_nt: TGTGCCAGCTCACTTGGCTTTGGACAGGGATCCCACGAGCAGTACTTC

v_call: TRBV6-6
j_call: TRBJ2-7
clone_size: few
d_call: .
cdr3_aa: CASSYAGQPYEQYF
cdr3_nt: TGTGCCAGCAGTTACGCGGGACAACCCTACGAGCAGTACTTC

v_call: TRBV6-6
j_call: TRBJ2-3
clone_size: .
d_call: .
cdr3_aa: CASSYAFTDTQYF
cdr3_nt: TGTGCCAGCAGTTACGCATTCACAGATACGCAGTATTTT

v_call: TRBV19
j_call: TRBJ2-6
clone_size: few
d_call: .
cdr3_aa: CASTSGEWVGSGANVLTF
cdr3_nt: TGTGCCAGTACCTCGGGGGAATGGGTGGGCTCTGGGGCCAACGTCCTGACTTTC

v_call: TRBV7-9
j_call: TRBJ1-6
clone_size: few
d_call: TRBD1
cdr3_aa: CASSFGQGNSPLHF
cdr3_nt: TGTGCCAGCAGCTTTGGACAGGGAAATTCACCCCTCCACTTT

v_call: TRBV7-9
j_call: TRBJ1-1
clone_size: .
d_call: .
cdr3_aa: CASSLSVVTNTEAFF
cdr3_nt: TGTGCCAGCAGCTTAAGCGTGGTAACGAACACTGAAGCTTTCTTT

v_call: TRBV12-5
j_call: TRBJ1-2
clone_size: few
d_call: TRBD1
cdr3_aa: CASGFSGGVLYDYGYTF
cdr3_nt: TGTGCTAGTGGTTTTTCAGGGGGCGTTCTATACGACTATGGCTACACCTTC